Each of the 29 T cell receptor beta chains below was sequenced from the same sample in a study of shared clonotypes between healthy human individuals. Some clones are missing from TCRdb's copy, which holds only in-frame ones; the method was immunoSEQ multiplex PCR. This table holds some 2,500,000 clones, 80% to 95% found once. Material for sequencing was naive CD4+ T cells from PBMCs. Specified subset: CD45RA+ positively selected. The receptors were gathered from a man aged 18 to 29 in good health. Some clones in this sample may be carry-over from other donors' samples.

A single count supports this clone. The CDR3 DNA is TGTGCCACCAGCAGAGATCAGCTGGGGACGGGGGAGACCCAGTACTTC. Protein sequence: CATSRDQLGTGETQYF. The rearrangement links TRBV15 to TRBJ2-5; possibly TRBD1 or TRBD2 for D (5 bases each). Germline lookup yields CDR1 LNHNV and CDR2 YYDKDF (reference sequence). The CDR3 is 16 amino acids. The ends were cut back, 0 bases at V and 5 bases at J, with 16 bases in the middle. Drawing the rest from reference TRBV15 and TRBJ2-5, the complete variable domain is DAMVIQNPRYQVTQFGKPVTLSCSQTLNHNVMYWYQQKSSQAPKLLFHYYDKDFNNEADTPDNFQSRRPNTSFCFLDIRSPGLGDTAMYLCATSRDQLGTGETQYFGPGTRLLVL.

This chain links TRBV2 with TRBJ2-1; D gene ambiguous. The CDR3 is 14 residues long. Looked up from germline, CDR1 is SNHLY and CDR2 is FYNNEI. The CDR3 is CASGPARTNNEQFF. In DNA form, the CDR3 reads TGTGCTTCCGGACCCGCCCGTACAAACAATGAGCAGTTCTTC.

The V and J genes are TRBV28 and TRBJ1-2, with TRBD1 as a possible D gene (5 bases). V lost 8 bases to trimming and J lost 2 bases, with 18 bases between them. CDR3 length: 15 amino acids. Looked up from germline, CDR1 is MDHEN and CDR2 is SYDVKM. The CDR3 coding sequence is TGTGCCAGCCCCCCCTTGCGGGGGGGAAACTATGGCTACACCTTC. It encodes CASPPLRGGNYGYTF.

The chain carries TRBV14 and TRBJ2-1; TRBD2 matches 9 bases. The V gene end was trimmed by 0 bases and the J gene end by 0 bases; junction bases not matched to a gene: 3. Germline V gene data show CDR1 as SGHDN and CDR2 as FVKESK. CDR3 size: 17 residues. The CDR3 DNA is TGTGCCAGCAGCCAAGAAGGTAGCGGGAGCTCCTACAATGAGCAGTTCTTC. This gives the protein CASSQEGSGSSYNEQFF.

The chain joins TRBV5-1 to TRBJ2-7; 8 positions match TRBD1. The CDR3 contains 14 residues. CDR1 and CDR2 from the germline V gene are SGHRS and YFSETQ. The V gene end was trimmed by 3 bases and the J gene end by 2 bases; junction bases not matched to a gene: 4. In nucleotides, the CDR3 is TGCGCCAGCAGCTCTGGGGACAGGCCCTACGAGCAGTACTTC. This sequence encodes CASSSGDRPYEQYF.

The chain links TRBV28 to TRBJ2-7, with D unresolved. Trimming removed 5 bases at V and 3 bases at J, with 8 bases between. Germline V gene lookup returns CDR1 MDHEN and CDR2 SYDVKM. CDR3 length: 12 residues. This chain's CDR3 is CASSPHYYEQYF. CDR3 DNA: TGTGCCAGCAGTCCCCACTACTACGAGCAGTACTTC.

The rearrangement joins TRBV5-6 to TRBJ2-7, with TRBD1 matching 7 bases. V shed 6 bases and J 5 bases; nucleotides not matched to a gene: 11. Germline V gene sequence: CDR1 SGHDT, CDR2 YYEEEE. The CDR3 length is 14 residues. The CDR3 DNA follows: TGTGCCAGCACCCAAGGGGGCGAGGTCGACGAGCAGTACTTC. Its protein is CASTQGGEVDEQYF. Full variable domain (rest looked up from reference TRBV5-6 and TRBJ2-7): DAGVTQSPTHLIKTRGQQVTLRCSPKSGHDTVSWYQQALGQGPQFIFQYYEEEERQRGNFPDRFSGHQFPNYSSELNVNALLLGDSALYLCASTQGGEVDEQYFGPGTRLTVT.

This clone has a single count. CDR3 amino acids: CASSYSTPGPDTQYF. The CDR3 bases are TGTGCCAGCAGTTACTCGACGCCAGGGCCAGATACGCAGTATTTT. This chain links TRBV6-5 with TRBJ2-3; maybe TRBD1 (5 bases). The CDR3 has 15 residues. Trimming removed 0 bases at V and 4 bases at J, with 11 bases between. Germline values: CDR1 MNHEY, CDR2 SVGAGI.

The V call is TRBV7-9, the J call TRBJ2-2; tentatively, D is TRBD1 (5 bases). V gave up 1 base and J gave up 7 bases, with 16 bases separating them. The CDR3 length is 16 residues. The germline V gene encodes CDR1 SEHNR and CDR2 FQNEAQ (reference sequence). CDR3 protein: CASSLGVDKVGGELFF. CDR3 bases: TGTGCCAGCAGCTTAGGTGTGGACAAAGTTGGCGGGGAGCTGTTTTTT.

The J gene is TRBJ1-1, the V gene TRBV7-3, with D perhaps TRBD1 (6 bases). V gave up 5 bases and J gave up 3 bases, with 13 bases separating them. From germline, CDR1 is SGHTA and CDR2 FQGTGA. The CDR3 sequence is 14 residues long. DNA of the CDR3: TGTGCCAGCAGCCCTACAGGGTGGGACACTGAAGCTTTCTTT. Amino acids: CASSPTGWDTEAFF.

The CDR3 here is CASSLEQGWNEQFF. The CDR3 bases are TGCGCCAGCAGCTTGGAACAGGGATGGAATGAGCAGTTCTTC. The rearrangement joins TRBV5-1 to TRBJ2-1; D may be TRBD1 (6 bases). The germline V and J ends were trimmed by 0 bases and 7 bases, with 11 bases remaining between them. The CDR3 loop spans 14 amino acids. Germline-derived CDR1 and CDR2 are SGHRS and YFSETQ.

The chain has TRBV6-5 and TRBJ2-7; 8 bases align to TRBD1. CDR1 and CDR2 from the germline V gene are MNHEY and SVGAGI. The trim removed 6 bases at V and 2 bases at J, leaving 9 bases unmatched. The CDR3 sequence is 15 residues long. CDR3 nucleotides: TGTGCCAGCAGCCCAAGAAGGACAGGGACCTACGAGCAGTACTTC. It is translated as CASSPRRTGTYEQYF.

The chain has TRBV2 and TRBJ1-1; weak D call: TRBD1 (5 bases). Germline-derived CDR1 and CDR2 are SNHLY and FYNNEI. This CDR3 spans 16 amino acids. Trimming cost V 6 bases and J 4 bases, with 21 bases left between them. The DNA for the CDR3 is TGTGCCAGCAGCGCAATCATCGGAGGGGAGGGCACTGAAGCTTTCTTT. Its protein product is CASSAIIGGEGTEAFF.

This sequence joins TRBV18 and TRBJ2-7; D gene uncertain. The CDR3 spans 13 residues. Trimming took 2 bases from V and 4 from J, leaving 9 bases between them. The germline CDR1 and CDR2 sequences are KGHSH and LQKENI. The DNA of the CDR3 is TGTGCCAGCTCACCAAGACCTCCGTACGAGCAGTACTTC. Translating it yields CASSPRPPYEQYF.

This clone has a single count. CDR3: CASSESLASRGYTF. The CDR3 DNA follows: TGTGCCAGCAGTGAAAGTTTGGCGTCACGGGGCTACACCTTC. The gene calls are TRBV25-1 and TRBJ1-2; no reliable D call. The CDR3 runs 14 residues. The V end was cut by 2 bases, the J end by 8 bases, with 15 bases between. CDR1 MGHDK and CDR2 SYGVNS come from the germline V gene.

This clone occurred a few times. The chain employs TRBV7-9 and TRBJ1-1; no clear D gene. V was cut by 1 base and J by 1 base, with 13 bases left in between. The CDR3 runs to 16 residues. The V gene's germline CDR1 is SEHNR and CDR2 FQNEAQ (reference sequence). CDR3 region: CASSLGSGRTNTEAFF. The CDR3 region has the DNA TGTGCCAGCAGCTTAGGTAGCGGGAGGACGAACACTGAAGCTTTCTTT.

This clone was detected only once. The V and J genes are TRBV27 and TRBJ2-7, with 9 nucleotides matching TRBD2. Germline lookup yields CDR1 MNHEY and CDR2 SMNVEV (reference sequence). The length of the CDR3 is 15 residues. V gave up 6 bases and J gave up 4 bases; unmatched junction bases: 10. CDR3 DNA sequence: TGTGCCAGCAGCCAGGAACTCAGCGGGAGGTACGAGCAGTACTTC. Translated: CASSQELSGRYEQYF.

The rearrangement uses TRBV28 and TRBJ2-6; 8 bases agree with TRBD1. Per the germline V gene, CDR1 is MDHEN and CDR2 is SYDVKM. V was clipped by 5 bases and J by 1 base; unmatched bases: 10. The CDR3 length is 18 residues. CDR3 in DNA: TGTGCCAGCAGTCCCCGACAGGGGTATGCTTCTGGGGCCAACGTCCTGACTTTC. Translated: CASSPRQGYASGANVLTF.

DNA for the CDR3: TGTGCCAGCAGCGTAGGTGTCGGGGGGCACGGACAAGAGACCCAGTACTTC. Amino acid sequence: CASSVGVGGHGQETQYF. V and J are TRBV9 and TRBJ2-5, with D possibly being TRBD2 (7 bases). Per germline, CDR1 SGDLS and CDR2 YYNGEE. The V end lost 0 bases, the J end lost 2 bases, and 17 bases lay between the germline ends. CDR3 size: 17 residues.

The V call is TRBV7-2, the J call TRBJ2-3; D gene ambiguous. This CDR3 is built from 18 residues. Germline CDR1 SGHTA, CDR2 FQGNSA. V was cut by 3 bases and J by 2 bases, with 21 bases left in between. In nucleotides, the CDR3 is TGTGCCAGCAGCTTGTTCGCTGCTGGTTCTACACTCACAGATACGCAGTATTTT. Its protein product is CASSLFAAGSTLTDTQYF.

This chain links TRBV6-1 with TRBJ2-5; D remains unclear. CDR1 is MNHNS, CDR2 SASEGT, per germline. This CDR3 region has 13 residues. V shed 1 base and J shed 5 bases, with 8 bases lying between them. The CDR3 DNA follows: TGTGCCAGCAGTGAAGTTAACTGGGAGACCCAGTACTTC. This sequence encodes CASSEVNWETQYF.

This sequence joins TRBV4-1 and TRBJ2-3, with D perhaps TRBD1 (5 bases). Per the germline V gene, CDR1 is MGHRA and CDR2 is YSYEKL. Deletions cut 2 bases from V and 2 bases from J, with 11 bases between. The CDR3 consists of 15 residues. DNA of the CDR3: TGCGCCAGCAGCCAAAGAGGACAATACACAGATACGCAGTATTTT. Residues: CASSQRGQYTDTQYF.

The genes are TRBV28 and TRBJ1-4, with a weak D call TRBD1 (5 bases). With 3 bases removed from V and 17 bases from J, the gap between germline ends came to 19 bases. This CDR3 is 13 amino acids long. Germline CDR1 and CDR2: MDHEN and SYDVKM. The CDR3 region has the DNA TGTGCCAGCAGTTTGGAGGGGTCTAGACAAGGATTTTTT. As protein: CASSLEGSRQGFF.

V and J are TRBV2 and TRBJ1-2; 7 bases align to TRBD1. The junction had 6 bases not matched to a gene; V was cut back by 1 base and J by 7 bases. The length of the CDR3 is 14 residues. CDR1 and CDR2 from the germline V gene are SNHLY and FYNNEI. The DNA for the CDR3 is TGTGCCAGCAGTGAAGAAGTCGGGACAGCTGGCTACACCTTC. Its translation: CASSEEVGTAGYTF.

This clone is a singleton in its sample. The CDR3 sequence is CASSSSTSGSDEQFF. DNA for the CDR3: TGTGCCAGCAGCTCGTCGACTAGCGGGAGCGATGAGCAGTTCTTC. The chain recombines TRBV5-4 with TRBJ2-1, with 12 bases matching TRBD2. Per germline, CDR1 SGHNT and CDR2 YYREEE (reference sequence). CDR3 length: 15 residues. V shed 3 bases and J 8 bases; nucleotides not matched to a gene: 6.

CDR3 sequence: CASSSILAGYSYEQYF. The DNA of the CDR3 is TGTGCCAGCAGTTCAATACTAGCGGGATACTCCTACGAGCAGTACTTC. V usage is TRBV27 and J usage is TRBJ2-7; 10 nucleotides match TRBD2. The V gene's germline CDR1 is MNHEY and CDR2 SMNVEV (reference sequence). V lost 4 bases and J lost 0; bases outside the gene matches: 6. This CDR3 region has 16 residues.

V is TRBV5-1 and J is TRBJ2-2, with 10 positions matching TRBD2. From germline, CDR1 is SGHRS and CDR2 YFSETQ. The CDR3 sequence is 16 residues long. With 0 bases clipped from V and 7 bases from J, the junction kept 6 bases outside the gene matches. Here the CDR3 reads CASSLVLAGAGGELFF. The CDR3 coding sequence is TGCGCCAGCAGCTTGGTGCTAGCGGGAGCCGGCGGGGAGCTGTTTTTT.

CDR3 in DNA: TGCGCCAGCAGCCAAGATCGGACTAGTTTGTACGAGCAGTACTTC. Its translation: CASSQDRTSLYEQYF. V and J are TRBV4-1 and TRBJ2-5, with TRBD2 identical over 7 bases. Near its end, the DNA agrees better with TRBJ2-7, so the J call may be wrong. Germline-derived CDR1 and CDR2 are MGHRA and YSYEKL. The length of the CDR3 is 15 residues.

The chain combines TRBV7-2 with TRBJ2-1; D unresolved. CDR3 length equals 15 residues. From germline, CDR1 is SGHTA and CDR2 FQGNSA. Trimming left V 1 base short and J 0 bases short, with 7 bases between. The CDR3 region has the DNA TGTGCCAGCAGCTTAGTGGCCCGCTCCTACAATGAGCAGTTCTTC. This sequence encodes CASSLVARSYNEQFF.